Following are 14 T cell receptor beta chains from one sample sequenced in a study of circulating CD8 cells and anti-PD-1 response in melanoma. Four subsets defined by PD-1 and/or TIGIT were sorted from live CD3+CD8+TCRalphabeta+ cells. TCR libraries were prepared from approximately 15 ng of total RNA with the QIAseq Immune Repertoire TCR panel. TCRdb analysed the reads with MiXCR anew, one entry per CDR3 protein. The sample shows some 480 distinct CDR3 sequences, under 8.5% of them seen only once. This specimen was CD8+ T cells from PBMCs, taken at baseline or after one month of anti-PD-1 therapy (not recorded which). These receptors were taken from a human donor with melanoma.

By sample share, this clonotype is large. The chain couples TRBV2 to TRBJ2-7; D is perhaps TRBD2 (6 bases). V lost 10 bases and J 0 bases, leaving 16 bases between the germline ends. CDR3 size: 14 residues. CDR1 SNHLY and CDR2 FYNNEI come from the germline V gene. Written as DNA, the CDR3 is TGTGCCAAGCAGGGCGGGGATTCCTCCTACGAGCAGTACTTC. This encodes CAKQGGDSSYEQYF.

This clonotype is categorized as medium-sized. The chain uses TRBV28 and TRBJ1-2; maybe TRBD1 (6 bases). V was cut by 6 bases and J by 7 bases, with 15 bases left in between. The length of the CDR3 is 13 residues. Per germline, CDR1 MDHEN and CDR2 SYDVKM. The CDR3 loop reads CASRSTGMIGYTF. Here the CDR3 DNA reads TGTGCCAGCAGGTCCACAGGGATGATTGGCTACACCTTC.

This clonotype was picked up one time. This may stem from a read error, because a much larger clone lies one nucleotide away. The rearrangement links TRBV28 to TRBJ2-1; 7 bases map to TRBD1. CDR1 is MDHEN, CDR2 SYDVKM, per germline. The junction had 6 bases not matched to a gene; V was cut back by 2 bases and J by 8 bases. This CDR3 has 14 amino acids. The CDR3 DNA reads TGTGCCAGCAGTTTACAGGGGGAGCCAGATGAGCAGTTCTTC. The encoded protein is CASSLQGEPDEQFF.

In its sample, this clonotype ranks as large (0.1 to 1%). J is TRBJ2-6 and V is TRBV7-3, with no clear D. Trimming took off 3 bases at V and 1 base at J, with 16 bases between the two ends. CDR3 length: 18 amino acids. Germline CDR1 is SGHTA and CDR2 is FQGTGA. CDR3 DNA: TGTGCCAGCAGCTTCCGAAATCCTGGCGCTTCTGGGGCCAACGTCCTGACTTTC. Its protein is CASSFRNPGASGANVLTF.

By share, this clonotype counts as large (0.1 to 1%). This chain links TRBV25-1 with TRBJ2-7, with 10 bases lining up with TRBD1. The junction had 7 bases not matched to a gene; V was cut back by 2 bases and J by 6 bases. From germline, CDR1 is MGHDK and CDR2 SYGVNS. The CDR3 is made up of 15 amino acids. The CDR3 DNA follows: TGTGCCAGCAGTGAAGCCCGACAGGGGGCGACCGAGCAGTACTTC. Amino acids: CASSEARQGATEQYF.

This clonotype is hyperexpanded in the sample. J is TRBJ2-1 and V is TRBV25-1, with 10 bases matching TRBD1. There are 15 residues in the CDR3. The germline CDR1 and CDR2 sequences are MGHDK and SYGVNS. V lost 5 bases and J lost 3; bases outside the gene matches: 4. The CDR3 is CASSSGTGVYNEQFF. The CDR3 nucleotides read TGTGCCAGCAGTTCCGGGACAGGGGTCTACAATGAGCAGTTCTTC.

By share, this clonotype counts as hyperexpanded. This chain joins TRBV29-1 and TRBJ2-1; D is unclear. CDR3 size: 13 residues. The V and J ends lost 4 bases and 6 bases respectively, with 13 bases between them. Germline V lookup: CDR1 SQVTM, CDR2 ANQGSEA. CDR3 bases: TGCAGCGTTGGACGCGCGTTACGCAATGAGCAGTTCTTC. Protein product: CSVGRALRNEQFF.

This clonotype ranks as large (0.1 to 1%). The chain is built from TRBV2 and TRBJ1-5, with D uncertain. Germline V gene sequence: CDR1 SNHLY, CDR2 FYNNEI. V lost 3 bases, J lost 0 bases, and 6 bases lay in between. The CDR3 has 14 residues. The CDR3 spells CASSEWSSNQPQHF. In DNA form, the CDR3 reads TGTGCCAGCAGTGAGTGGAGTAGCAATCAGCCCCAGCATTTT.

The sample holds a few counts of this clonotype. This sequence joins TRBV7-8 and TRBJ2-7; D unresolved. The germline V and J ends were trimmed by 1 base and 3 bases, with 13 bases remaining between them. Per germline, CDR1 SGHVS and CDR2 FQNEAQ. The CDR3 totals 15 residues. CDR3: CASSLEAAGFYEQYF. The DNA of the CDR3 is TGTGCCAGCAGCTTAGAGGCGGCCGGATTCTACGAGCAGTACTTC. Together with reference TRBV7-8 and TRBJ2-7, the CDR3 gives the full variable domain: GAGVSQSPRYKVAKRGQDVALRCDPISGHVSLFWYQQALGQGPEFLTYFQNEAQLDKSGLPSDRFFAERPEGSVSTLKIQRTQQEDSAVYLCASSLEAAGFYEQYFGPGTRLTVT.

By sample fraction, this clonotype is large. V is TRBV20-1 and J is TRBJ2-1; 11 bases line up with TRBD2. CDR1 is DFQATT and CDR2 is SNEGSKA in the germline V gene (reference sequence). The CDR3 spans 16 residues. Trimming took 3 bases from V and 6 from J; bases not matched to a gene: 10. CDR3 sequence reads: CSARGPSGRTPNEQFF. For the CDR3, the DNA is TGCAGTGCTAGGGGGCCTAGCGGGAGGACCCCCAATGAGCAGTTCTTC.

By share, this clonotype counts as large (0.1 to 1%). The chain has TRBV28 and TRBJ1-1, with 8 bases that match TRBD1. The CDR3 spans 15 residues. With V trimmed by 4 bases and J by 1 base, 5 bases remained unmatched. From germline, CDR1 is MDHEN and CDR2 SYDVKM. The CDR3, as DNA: TGTGCCAGCAGTTCCCGGACAGGGCAGAACACTGAAGCTTTCTTT. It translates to CASSSRTGQNTEAFF.

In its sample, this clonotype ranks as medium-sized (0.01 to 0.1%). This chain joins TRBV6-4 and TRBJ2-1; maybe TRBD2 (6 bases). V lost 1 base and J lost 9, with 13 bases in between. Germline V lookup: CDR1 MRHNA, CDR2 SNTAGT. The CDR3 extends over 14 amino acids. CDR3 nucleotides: TGTGCCAGCAGTGACTGGGCAGGAGGGAGTGAGCAGTTCTTC. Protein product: CASSDWAGGSEQFF.

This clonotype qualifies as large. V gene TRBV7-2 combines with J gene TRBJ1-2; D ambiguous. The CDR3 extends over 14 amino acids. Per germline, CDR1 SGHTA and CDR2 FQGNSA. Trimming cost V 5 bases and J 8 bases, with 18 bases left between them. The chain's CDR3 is CASSRRRGWEGYTF. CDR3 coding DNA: TGTGCCAGCAGCCGAAGGCGGGGTTGGGAAGGCTACACCTTC.

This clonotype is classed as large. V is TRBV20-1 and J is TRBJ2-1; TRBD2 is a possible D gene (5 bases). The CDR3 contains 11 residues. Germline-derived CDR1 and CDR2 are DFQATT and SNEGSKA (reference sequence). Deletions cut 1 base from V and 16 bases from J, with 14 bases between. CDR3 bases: TGCAGTGCTAGAGTATCGGGATCTTGTTTCTTC. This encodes CSARVSGSCFF.